This T cell receptor beta chain stems from a study of Graves' ophthalmopathy and Graves' hyperthyroidism listed by TCRdb under 2018. As for the study more broadly: Hyperthyroidism was considered stable if no progression to ophthalmopathy occurred within 18 months of follow-up. To tell Graves' ophthalmopathy apart from Graves' hyperthyroidism, and to predict which patients would progress to ophthalmopathy, the study relied on TCR beta repertoire signatures. An independent validation cohort was composed of 18 hyperthyroidism patients and 15 to 17 patients who later progressed from hyperthyroidism to ophthalmopathy. In total, 135 blood samples were TCR-sequenced: fewer than 50 ophthalmopathy, roughly 77 hyperthyroidism and roughly 17 hyperthyroidism-to-ophthalmopathy patients. In more than five hyperthyroidism patients, the T-cell repertoires found in thyroid tissue were compared with those found in blood. To explore V-J signatures distinguishing ophthalmopathy from hyperthyroidism, a discovery set of under 110 patients (more than 40 ophthalmopathy, some 57 stable hyperthyroidism) was enrolled. Once sampling was done, hyperthyroidism patients were given methimazole at a starting dose of 30 mg daily, while ophthalmopathy patients were given high-dose intravenous methylprednisolone.

From the germline V gene, CDR1 is ENHRY and CDR2 is SYGVKD. The V end gives up 6 bases and the J end 11 bases, leaving 9 bases in the junction not matched to a gene. The CDR3 sequence holds 12 residues, the cysteine and phenylalanine included. Only the CDR3 DNA is retained, 36 bases long and in frame from the first base. Overall study outcomes, separate from this receptor: Sample size was not statistically predetermined, and group allocation was not concealed from the investigators. Most expanded thyroid clonotypes with a frequency above 0.001 also appeared in blood, which suggests that blood repertoires may reflect the immune response in the thyroid. In validation, the model predicted ophthalmopathy progression with nearly 71% sensitivity and less than 80% specificity; 12 predicted patients were CT-confirmed with GO in a median of roughly 6.8 months. In cross-validation, the 13-signature model distinguished ophthalmopathy from stable hyperthyroidism with 87.88% sensitivity and around 83% specificity, while in the test set the corresponding values were 80% and 75%.

For repertoire sequencing, the TCR beta CDR3 regions were amplified from RNA transcripts. The first round of RT-PCR was done with HTBI primers and the Qiagen OneStep RT-PCR kit, and was followed by a second round of multiplex PCR, then size selection and purification. The libraries underwent paired-end sequencing with 100 bp reads on an Illumina HiSeq2000. From the authors' description of their analysis: Reads were processed with SOAPnuke, discarding reads with adapters, uncalled bases, mean Phred below 15, or no exact constant-primer or identifier match. COPE v1.2.5 was used to merge the high-quality paired reads. Unique nucleotide sequences were defined as clonotypes and aligned to IMGT TRB V, D and J references using MiTCR v1.1. The analysis was limited to V-J combinations with a frequency above 0.0001, which together covered approximately 99% of the repertoires. For each V-J combination, a TCR clonal expansion and chaos score was defined as the ratio of F50 clonal expansion to chaos observed in the TCRdist matrix. Welch's t-statistics and random forest were used to reduce features to about a dozen V-J combinations, which were fed into a naive Bayes classifier. The similarity between thyroid and blood repertoires was quantified using the Morisita-Horn index. TCRdb passed the public sequencing reads through fastp at Q25 and MiXCR, retaining productive beta sequences. Rows matching on CDR3 protein sequence are summarized as one entry with the most common DNA and genes. TCRdb's processing, not the authors' own work, is the source of the V and J calls. The sample contains over a million distinct CDR3 sequences, about 36% of them found a single time. Over 8.5% of the sample is in the top ten clones.

Patients with hyperthyroidism were aged 18 to 65 years, had been newly diagnosed, and had a disease duration of less than 2 months. Patients with other autoimmune diseases, uncontrolled infections, pregnancy or lactation were excluded. Clinical symptoms, serum thyroxine, TRAb, thyroid ultrasound and orbital computed tomography formed the basis of the diagnosis. Total RNA was extracted using Trizol reagent, and RNA quality was checked on an Agilent 2100 Bioanalyzer. Points on this clonotype: There is no known antigen for this receptor. The record has no base qualities; no much larger clone is one base away.

The receptor chain draws on TRBV10-3 and TRBJ1-2; 7 of the junction bases match TRBD1. The source material was peripheral blood or thyroid tissue (not recorded which). The clonotype was recovered from an adult man with Graves' hyperthyroidism. The CDR3: CAIRGTASTYTF. The DNA reads TGTGCCATCAGGGGGACAGCCAGCACATACACCTTC.